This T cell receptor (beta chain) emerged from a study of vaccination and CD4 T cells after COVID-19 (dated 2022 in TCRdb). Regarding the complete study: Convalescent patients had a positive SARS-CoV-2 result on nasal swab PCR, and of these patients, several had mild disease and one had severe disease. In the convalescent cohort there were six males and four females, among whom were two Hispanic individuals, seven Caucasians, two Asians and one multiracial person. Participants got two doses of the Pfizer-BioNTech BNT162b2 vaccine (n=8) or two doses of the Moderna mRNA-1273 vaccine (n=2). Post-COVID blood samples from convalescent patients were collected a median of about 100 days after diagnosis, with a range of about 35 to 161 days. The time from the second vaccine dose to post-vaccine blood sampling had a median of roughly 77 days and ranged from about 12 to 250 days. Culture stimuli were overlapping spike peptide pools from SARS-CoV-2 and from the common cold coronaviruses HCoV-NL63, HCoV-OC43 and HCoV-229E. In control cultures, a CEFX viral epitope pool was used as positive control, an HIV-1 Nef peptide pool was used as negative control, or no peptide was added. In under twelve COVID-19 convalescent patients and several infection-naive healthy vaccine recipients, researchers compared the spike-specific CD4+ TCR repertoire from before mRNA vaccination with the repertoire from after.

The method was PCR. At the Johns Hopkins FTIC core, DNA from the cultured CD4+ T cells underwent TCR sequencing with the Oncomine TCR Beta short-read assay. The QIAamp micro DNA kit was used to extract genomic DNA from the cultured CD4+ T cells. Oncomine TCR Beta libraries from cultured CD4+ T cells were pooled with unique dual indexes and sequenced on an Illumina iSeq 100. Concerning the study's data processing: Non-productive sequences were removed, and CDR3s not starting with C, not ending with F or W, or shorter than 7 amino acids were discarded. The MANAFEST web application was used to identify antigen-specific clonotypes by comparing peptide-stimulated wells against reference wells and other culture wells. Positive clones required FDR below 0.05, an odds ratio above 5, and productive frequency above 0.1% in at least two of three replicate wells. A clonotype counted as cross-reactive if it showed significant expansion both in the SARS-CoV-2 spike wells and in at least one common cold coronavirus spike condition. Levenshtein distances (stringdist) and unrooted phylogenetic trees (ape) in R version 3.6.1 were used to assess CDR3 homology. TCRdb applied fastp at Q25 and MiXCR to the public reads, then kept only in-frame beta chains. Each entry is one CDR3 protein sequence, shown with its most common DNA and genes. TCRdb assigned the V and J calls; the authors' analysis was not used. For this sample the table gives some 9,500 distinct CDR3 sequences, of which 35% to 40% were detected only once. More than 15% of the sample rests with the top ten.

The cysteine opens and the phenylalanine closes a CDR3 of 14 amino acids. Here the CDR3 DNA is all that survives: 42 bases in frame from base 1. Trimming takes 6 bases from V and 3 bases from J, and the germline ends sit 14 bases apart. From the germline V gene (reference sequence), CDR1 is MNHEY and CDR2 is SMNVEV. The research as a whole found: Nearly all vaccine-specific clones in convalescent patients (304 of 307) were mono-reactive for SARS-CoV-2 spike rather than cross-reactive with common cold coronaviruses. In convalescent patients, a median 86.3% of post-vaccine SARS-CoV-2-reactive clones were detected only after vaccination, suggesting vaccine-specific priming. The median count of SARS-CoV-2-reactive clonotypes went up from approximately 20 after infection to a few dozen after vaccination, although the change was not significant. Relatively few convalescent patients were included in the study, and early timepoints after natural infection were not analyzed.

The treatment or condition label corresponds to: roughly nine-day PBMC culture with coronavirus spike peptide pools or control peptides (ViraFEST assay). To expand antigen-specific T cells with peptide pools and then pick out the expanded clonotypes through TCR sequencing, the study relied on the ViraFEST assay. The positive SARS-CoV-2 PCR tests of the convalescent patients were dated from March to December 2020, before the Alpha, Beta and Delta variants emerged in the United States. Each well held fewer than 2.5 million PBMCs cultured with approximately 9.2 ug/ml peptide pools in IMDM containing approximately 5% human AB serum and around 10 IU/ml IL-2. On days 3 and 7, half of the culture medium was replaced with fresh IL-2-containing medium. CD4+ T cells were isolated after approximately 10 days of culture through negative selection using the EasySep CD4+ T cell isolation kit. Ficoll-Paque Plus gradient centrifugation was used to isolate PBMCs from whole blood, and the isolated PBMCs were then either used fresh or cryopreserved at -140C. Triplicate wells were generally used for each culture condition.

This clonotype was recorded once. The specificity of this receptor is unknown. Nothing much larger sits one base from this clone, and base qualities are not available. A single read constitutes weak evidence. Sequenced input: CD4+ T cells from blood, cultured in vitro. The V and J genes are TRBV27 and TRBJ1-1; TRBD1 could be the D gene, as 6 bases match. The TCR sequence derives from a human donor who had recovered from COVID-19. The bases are TGTGCCAGCAGGGCCGGGGGGCAGGACACTGAAGCTTTCTTT. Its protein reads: CASRAGGQDTEAFF.